What follows are 15 T cell receptor beta chains derived from one specimen sequenced in a study of blood T cell repertoires in COVID-19. This table comes from immunoSEQ multiplex PCR, and its TCRdb copy is limited to in-frame clones, with some not included. The sample lists roughly 150,000 clones, about 88% occurring once. The sample was PBMCs or T cells enriched from blood (not recorded which). These TCRs come from a man aged 50 or older who had recovered from COVID-19.

The rearrangement joins TRBV4-1 to TRBJ2-7; D is possibly TRBD1 (6 bases). There are 15 residues in the CDR3. Germline CDR1 is MGHRA and CDR2 is YSYEKL. Trimming left V 1 base short and J 1 base short, with 11 bases between. The CDR3 is CASSQGAGASYEQYF. Here the CDR3 DNA reads TGCGCCAGCAGCCAAGGGGCAGGGGCATCCTACGAGCAGTACTTC.

The chain carries TRBV6-5 and TRBJ1-5; 10 bases map to TRBD1. The junction had 10 bases not matched to a gene; V was cut back by 7 bases and J by 7 bases. The germline V gene has CDR1 MNHEY and CDR2 SVGAGI. The CDR3 runs 15 residues. The CDR3 is CASILTGGRGQPQHF. The CDR3 DNA is TGTGCCAGCATTCTGACAGGGGGCAGGGGCCAGCCCCAGCATTTT.

The chain couples TRBV19 to TRBJ2-2; the match to TRBD2 covers 13 bases. Unmatched junction bases numbered 4, after V lost 10 bases and J lost 5 bases. CDR3 length equals 14 residues. From germline, CDR1 is LNHDA and CDR2 SQIVND (reference sequence). The CDR3 sequence is CAIGTSGVTGELFF. CDR3 in DNA: TGTGCCATCGGGACTAGCGGGGTGACCGGGGAGCTGTTTTTT. The whole variable domain, remainder taken from reference TRBV19 and TRBJ2-2, is DGGITQSPKYLFRKEGQNVTLSCEQNLNHDAMYWYRQDPGQGLRLIYYSQIVNDFQKGDIAEGYSVSREKKESFPLTVTSAQKNPTAFYLCAIGTSGVTGELFFGEGSRLTVL.

This clone appeared a single time. The V and J genes are TRBV7-9 and TRBJ2-3; 11 positions match TRBD2. Germline V gene data show CDR1 as SEHNR and CDR2 as FQNEAQ (reference sequence). V gave up 6 bases and J gave up 6 bases; unmatched junction bases: 5. The CDR3 is made up of 14 amino acids. As DNA, the CDR3 is TGTGCCAGCAGAGCTAGCGGGGGGAGCGATACGCAGTATTTT. It is translated as CASRASGGSDTQYF.

This clone was seen only a few times. The chain recombines TRBV19 with TRBJ2-7; 8 bases agree with TRBD1. V lost 1 base, J lost 3 bases, and 5 bases stayed unmatched. The CDR3 has 15 residues. Germline CDR1 is LNHDA and CDR2 is SQIVND (reference sequence). CDR3 DNA sequence: TGTGCCAGTAGTATAGGACAGGGGAACGGCTACGAGCAGTACTTC. Translation: CASSIGQGNGYEQYF. The whole variable domain, filled in from reference TRBV19 and TRBJ2-7, reads DGGITQSPKYLFRKEGQNVTLSCEQNLNHDAMYWYRQDPGQGLRLIYYSQIVNDFQKGDIAEGYSVSREKKESFPLTVTSAQKNPTAFYLCASSIGQGNGYEQYFGPGTRLTVT.

The chain uses TRBV4-1 and TRBJ1-3; possible D gene TRBD1, 6 bases. Germline V gene lookup returns CDR1 MGHRA and CDR2 YSYEKL. The CDR3 contains 16 residues. The V gene lost 2 bases and the J gene lost 1 base, with 12 bases spanning the gap. The CDR3 DNA reads as TGCGCCAGCAGCCAACTATGGGGGCTTTCTGGAAACACCATATATTTT. This encodes CASSQLWGLSGNTIYF.

The V gene is TRBV19, the J gene TRBJ1-2, with 7 bases aligning to TRBD1. The CDR3 covers 15 residues. CDR1 is LNHDA and CDR2 is SQIVND in the germline V gene (reference sequence). V was pared by 3 bases and J by 0 bases, with 4 bases of the junction left unmatched. The CDR3 sequence: CASSITGAANYGYTF. The CDR3, as DNA: TGTGCCAGTAGTATCACAGGGGCTGCTAACTATGGCTACACCTTC.

The J gene is TRBJ1-4, the V gene TRBV7-8; tentative D call: TRBD1 (5 bases). V lost 3 bases to trimming and J lost 8 bases, with 10 bases between them. This CDR3 spans 13 amino acids. CDR1 is SGHVS, CDR2 FQNEAQ, per germline. The CDR3, as DNA: TGTGCCAGCAGCTTGACAGATACCGAAAAACTGTTTTTT. Translating gives CASSLTDTEKLFF.

The chain carries TRBV4-2 and TRBJ1-2; D call uncertain. This CDR3 has 12 amino acids. V was cut by 2 bases and J by 4 bases, with 5 bases left in between. Germline values: CDR1 LGHNA, CDR2 YNFKEQ. The CDR3 DNA reads TGTGCCAGCAGCCAATGGAGCTATGGCTACACCTTC. Its translation: CASSQWSYGYTF.

The rearrangement links TRBV18 to TRBJ1-2, with D possibly being TRBD1 (5 bases). This CDR3 is 15 amino acids long. CDR1 KGHSH and CDR2 LQKENI come from the germline V gene. Trimming removed 8 bases at V and 1 base at J, with 17 bases between. CDR3 sequence: CASHRDREVNYGYTF. The CDR3 nucleotides read TGTGCCAGCCACCGGGACCGGGAGGTTAACTATGGCTACACCTTC. The whole variable domain, remainder taken from reference TRBV18 and TRBJ1-2, is NAGVMQNPRHLVRRRGQEARLRCSPMKGHSHVYWYRQLPEEGLKFMVYLQKENIIDESGMPKERFSAEFPKEGPSILRIQQVVRGDSAAYFCASHRDREVNYGYTFGSGTRLTVV.

This chain uses TRBV29-1 with TRBJ2-3, with TRBD1 identical over 7 bases. The CDR3 totals 15 residues. Germline CDR1 is SQVTM and CDR2 is ANQGSEA. Trimming cost V 3 bases and J 6 bases; bases outside gene matches: 12. As DNA, the CDR3 is TGCAGCGTTGATAAGGGGGCAGGGATAATGGATACGCAGTATTTT. Residues: CSVDKGAGIMDTQYF.

This chain joins TRBV10-3 and TRBJ1-2, with 7 bases matching TRBD1. The V segment lost 2 bases and the J segment 5 bases; nucleotides outside the gene matches: 5. The CDR3 totals 14 residues. The germline CDR1 and CDR2 sequences are ENHRY and SYGVKD. CDR3 DNA: TGTGCCATCAGTGAGATGACAGGGAGTTATGGCTACACCTTC. Protein: CAISEMTGSYGYTF.

The chain joins TRBV2 to TRBJ1-2, with D possibly TRBD1 on 5 matching bases. V lost 6 bases and J lost 8, with 19 bases in between. The CDR3 is 14 residues long. Germline lookup yields CDR1 SNHLY and CDR2 FYNNEI. CDR3 loop: CASRDSGPLGGYTF. The CDR3 nucleotides are TGTGCCAGCAGAGACAGTGGTCCCTTGGGGGGCTACACCTTC.

The chain couples TRBV7-6 to TRBJ2-2; TRBD1 aligns across 7 bases. Germline lookup yields CDR1 SGHVS and CDR2 FNYEAQ. V shed 5 bases, J shed 6 bases, and the junction held 12 bases outside the gene matches. The CDR3 consists of 16 residues. In DNA form, the CDR3 reads TGTGCCAGCAGCCACCCGGGGCAACAGGGGTCCGGGGAGCTGTTTTTT. It codes for CASSHPGQQGSGELFF. Drawing the rest from reference TRBV7-6 and TRBJ2-2, the complete variable domain is GAGVSQSPRYKVTKRGQDVALRCDPISGHVSLYWYRQALGQGPEFLTYFNYEAQQDKSGLPNDRFSAERPEGSISTLTIQRTEQRDSAMYRCASSHPGQQGSGELFFGEGSRLTVL.

The chain couples TRBV12-5 to TRBJ2-7; TRBD1 aligns across 9 bases. The CDR3 spans 15 residues. The germline CDR1 and CDR2 sequences are LGHNT and FRNRAP. The ends lost 1 base at V and 2 bases at J; junction bases unmatched: 3. CDR3 DNA: TGTGCTAGTGGTTTGGAACAGGGGGCGACCTACGAGCAGTACTTC. This encodes CASGLEQGATYEQYF.